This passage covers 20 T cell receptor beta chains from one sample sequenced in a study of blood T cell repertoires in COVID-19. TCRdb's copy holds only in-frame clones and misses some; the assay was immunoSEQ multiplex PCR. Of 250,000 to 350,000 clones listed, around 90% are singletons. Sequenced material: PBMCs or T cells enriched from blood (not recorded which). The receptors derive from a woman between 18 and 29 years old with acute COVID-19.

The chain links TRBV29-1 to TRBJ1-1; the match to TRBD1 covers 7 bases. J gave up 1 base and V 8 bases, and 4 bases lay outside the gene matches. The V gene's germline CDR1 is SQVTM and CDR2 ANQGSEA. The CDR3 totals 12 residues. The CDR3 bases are TGCAGCCTCGACAGGGAGAACACTGAAGCTTTCTTT. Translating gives CSLDRENTEAFF.

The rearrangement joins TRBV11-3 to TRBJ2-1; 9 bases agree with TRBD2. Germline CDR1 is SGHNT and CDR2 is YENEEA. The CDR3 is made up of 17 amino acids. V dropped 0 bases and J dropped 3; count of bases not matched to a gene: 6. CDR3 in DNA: TGTGCCAGCAGCTTAGACTTAGCGGGAGAGGGCTACAATGAGCAGTTCTTC. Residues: CASSLDLAGEGYNEQFF.

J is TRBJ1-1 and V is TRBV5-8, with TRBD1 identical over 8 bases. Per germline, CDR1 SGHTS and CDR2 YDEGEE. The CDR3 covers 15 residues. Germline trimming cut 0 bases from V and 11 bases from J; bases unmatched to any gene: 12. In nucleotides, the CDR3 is TGTGCCAGCAGCTTGGAGCCGGGGACAGGTGGTTTGGCTTTCTTT. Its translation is CASSLEPGTGGLAFF. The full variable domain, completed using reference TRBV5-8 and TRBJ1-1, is EAGVTQSPTHLIKTRGQQATLRCSPISGHTSVYWYQQALGLGLQFLLWYDEGEERNRGNFPPRFSGRQFPNYSSELNVNALELEDSALYLCASSLEPGTGGLAFFGQGTRLTVV.

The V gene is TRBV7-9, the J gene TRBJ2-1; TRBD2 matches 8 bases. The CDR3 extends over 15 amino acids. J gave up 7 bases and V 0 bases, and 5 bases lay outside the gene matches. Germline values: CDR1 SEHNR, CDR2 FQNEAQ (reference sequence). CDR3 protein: CASSLASGSENEQFF. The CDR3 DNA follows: TGTGCCAGCAGCTTAGCCAGCGGGAGTGAAAATGAGCAGTTCTTC.

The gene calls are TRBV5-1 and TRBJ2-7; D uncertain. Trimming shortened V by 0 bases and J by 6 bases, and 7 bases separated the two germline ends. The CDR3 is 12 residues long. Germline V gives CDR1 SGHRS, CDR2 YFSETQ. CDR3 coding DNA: TGCGCCAGCAGCTTGGTAGCATCCGAGCAGTACTTC. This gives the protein CASSLVASEQYF.

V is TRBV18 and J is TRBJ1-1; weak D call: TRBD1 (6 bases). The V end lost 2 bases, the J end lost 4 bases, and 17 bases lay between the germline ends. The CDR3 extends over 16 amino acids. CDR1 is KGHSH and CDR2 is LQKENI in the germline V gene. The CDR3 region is CASSPLLGEGGTEAFF. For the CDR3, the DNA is TGTGCCAGCTCACCATTATTAGGGGAAGGGGGCACTGAAGCTTTCTTT.

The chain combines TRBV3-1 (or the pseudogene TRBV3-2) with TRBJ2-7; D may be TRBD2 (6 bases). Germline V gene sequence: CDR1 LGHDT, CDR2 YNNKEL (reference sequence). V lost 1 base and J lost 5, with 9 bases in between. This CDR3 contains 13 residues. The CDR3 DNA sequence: TGTGCCAGCAGCCAAGGGGGGGTCGACGAGCAGTACTTC. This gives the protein CASSQGGVDEQYF.

The CDR3: CASSLARASGTPRSHPTDTQYF. The CDR3 DNA sequence: TGCGCCAGCAGCTTGGCCAGGGCTAGCGGGACCCCAAGGAGCCACCCCACAGATACGCAGTATTTT. This chain uses TRBV5-1 with TRBJ2-3, with TRBD2 matching 9 bases. The J segment lost 2 bases and the V segment lost 0 bases, leaving 22 bases of the junction unmatched. Looked up from germline, CDR1 is SGHRS and CDR2 is YFSETQ. CDR3 length: 22 residues. The full variable domain, rest sourced from reference TRBV5-1 and TRBJ2-3, is KAGVTQTPRYLIKTRGQQVTLSCSPISGHRSVSWYQQTPGQGLQFLFEYFSETQRNKGNFPGRFSGRQFSNSRSEMNVSTLELGDSALYLCASSLARASGTPRSHPTDTQYFGPGTRLTVL.

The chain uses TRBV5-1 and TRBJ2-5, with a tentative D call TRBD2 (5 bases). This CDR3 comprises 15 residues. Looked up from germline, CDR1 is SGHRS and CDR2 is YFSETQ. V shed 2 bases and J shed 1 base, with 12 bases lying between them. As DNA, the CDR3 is TGCGCCAGCAGCTTATTCAGCGGAGCCCAAGAGACCCAGTACTTC. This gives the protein CASSLFSGAQETQYF.

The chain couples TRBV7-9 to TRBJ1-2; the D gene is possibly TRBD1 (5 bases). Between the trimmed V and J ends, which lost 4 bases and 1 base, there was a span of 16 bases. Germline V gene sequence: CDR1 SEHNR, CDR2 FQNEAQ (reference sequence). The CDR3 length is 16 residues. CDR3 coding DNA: TGTGCCAGCAGCTCCGGGCAGGGTGATAGTAACTATGGCTACACCTTC. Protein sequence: CASSSGQGDSNYGYTF.

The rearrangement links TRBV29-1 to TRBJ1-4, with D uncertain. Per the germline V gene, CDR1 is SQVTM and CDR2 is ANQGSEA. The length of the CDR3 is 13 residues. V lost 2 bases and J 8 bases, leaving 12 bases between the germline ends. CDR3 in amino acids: CSVERAAGEKLFF. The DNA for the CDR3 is TGCAGCGTTGAACGGGCCGCGGGGGAAAAACTGTTTTTT.

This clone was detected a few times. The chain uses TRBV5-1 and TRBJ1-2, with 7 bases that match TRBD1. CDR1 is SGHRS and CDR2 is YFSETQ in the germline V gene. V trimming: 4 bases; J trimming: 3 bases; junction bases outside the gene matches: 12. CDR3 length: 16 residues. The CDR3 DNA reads TGCGCCAGCAGCAGAGGGGGGACAGACGGATACTATGGCTACACCTTC. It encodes CASSRGGTDGYYGYTF.

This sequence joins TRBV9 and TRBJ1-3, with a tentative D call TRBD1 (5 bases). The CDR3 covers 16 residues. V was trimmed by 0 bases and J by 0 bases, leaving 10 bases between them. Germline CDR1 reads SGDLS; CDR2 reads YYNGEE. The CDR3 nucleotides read TGTGCCAGCAGCGTAGGGACGGGGGTCTCTGGAAACACCATATATTTT. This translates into CASSVGTGVSGNTIYF.

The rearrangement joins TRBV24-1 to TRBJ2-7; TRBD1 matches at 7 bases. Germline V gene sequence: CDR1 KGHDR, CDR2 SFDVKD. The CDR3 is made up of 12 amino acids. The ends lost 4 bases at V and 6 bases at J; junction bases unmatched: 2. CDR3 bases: TGTGCCACCAGTGAGACAGGGACCGAGCAGTACTTC. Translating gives CATSETGTEQYF.

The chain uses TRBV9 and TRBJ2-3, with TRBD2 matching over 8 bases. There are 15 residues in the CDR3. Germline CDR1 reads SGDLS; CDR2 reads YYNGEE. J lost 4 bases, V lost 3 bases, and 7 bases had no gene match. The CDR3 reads CASSGHTSGADTQYF. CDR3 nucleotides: TGTGCCAGCAGCGGGCACACTAGCGGTGCAGATACGCAGTATTTT.

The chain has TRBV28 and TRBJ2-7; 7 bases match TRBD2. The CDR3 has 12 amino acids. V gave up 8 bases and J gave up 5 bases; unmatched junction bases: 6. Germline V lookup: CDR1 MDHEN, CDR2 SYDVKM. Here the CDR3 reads CASSGLADEQYF. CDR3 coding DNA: TGTGCCAGCTCTGGGCTAGCGGACGAGCAGTACTTC.

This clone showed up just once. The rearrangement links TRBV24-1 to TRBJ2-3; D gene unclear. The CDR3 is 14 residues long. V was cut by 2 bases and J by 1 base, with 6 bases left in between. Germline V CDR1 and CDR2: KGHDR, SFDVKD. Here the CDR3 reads CATSDSRGTDTQYF. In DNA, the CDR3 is TGTGCCACCAGTGATTCCCGGGGCACAGATACGCAGTATTTT.

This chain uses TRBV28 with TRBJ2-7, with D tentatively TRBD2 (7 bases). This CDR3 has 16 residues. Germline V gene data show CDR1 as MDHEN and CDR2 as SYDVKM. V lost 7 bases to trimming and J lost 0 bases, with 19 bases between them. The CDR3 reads CASTEVGGAGSYEQYF. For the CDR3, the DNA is TGTGCCAGCACCGAGGTGGGGGGGGCCGGCTCCTACGAGCAGTACTTC. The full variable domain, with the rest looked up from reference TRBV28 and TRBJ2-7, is DVKVTQSSRYLVKRTGEKVFLECVQDMDHENMFWYRQDPGLGLRLIYFSYDVKMKEKGDIPEGYSVSREKKERFSLILESASTNQTSMYLCASTEVGGAGSYEQYFGPGTRLTVT.

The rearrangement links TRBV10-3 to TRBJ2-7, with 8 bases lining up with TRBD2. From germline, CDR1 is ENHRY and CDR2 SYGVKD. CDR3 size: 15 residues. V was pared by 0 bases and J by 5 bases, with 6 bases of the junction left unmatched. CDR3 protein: CAISESRTSSHEQYF. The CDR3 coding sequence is TGTGCCATCAGTGAGTCGAGGACTAGCAGTCACGAGCAGTACTTC.

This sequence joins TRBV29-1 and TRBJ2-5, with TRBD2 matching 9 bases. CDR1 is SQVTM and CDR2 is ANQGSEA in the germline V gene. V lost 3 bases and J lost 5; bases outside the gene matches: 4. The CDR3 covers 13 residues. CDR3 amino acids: CSVEAGGPETQYF. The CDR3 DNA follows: TGCAGCGTTGAGGCGGGAGGGCCCGAGACCCAGTACTTC.